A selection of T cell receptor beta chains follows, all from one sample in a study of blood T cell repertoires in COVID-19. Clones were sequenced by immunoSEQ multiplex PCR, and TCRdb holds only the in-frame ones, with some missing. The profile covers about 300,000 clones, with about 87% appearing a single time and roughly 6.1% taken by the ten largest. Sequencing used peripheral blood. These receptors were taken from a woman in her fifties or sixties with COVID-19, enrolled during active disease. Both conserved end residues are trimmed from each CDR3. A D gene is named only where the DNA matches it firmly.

ASSLLGQGQTAAF	TRBV2	TRBJ1-1	13	TRBD1
ASSRGQGSQH	TRBV6-5	TRBJ1-5	10	TRBD1
ATGAPMGGDIQY	TRBV15	TRBJ2-4	12	TRBD2
ASSHAKIRETQY	TRBV3-1/TRBV3-2	TRBJ2-5	12	-
ASSLDSQAAVAYEQY	TRBV11-2	TRBJ2-7	15	-
ASSPTRTGISYEQY	TRBV7-8	TRBJ2-7	14	TRBD1
ASSPRPGTGAQY	TRBV3-1/TRBV3-2	TRBJ2-5	12	TRBD1
AITGTGSGSGNTIY	TRBV10-3	TRBJ1-3	14	TRBD1
ASSKKVAWTGAGSSYNEQF	TRBV21-1	TRBJ2-1	19	-
ASSLGDRGRGTEAF	TRBV5-4	TRBJ1-1	14	TRBD1
ASSLEMGWTGVRGNSPLH	TRBV11-2	TRBJ1-6	18	TRBD1
ATSRDRGTGKHEQY	TRBV15	TRBJ2-7	14	TRBD1
ASSLWGQGNEQF	TRBV7-2	TRBJ2-1	12	TRBD1
ASRGKQGARGQPQH	TRBV19	TRBJ1-5	14	TRBD1
ASSQATGGREGYT	TRBV3-1/TRBV3-2	TRBJ1-2	13	TRBD1
ASFLLGTSGRAGETQY	TRBV2	TRBJ2-5	16	TRBD2
ASSPQGAVTGELF	TRBV7-9	TRBJ2-2	13	TRBD1
ASSLYGQEGFGYT	TRBV5-1	TRBJ1-2	13	TRBD1
ASSPRPGSYNSPLH	TRBV18	TRBJ1-6	14	-
ASSQPGRQETQY	TRBV4-2	TRBJ2-5	12	-
ASRKRVDTGELF	TRBV5-1	TRBJ2-2	12	-
APPGLGGRENTGELF	TRBV27	TRBJ2-2	15	TRBD2
ASTADSVGHYGYT	TRBV19	TRBJ1-2	13	-